Included here is one T cell receptor (beta chain) sequence, with context. This CDR3 contains 16 residues. Trimming left V 3 bases short and J 2 bases short, with 17 bases between. The germline CDR1 and CDR2 sequences are DFQATT and SNEGSKA (reference sequence). The sample belongs to a study of control samples from healthy donors and cancer patients. Sequencing was performed with immunoSEQ multiplex PCR; in TCRdb, only in-frame clones are kept and a portion is missing. The sample carries tens of thousands of clones, around nine tenths recorded once. The chain joins TRBV20-1 to TRBJ2-1; tentatively, D is TRBD2 (5 bases). The source of this sequence is a woman aged 55-75 years with head and neck cancer. The sample comprised PBMCs. The CDR3 sequence is CSASPLLVGAYNEQFF. Here the CDR3 DNA reads TGCAGTGCTAGTCCCCTTTTGGTGGGAGCCTACAATGAGCAGTTCTTC.